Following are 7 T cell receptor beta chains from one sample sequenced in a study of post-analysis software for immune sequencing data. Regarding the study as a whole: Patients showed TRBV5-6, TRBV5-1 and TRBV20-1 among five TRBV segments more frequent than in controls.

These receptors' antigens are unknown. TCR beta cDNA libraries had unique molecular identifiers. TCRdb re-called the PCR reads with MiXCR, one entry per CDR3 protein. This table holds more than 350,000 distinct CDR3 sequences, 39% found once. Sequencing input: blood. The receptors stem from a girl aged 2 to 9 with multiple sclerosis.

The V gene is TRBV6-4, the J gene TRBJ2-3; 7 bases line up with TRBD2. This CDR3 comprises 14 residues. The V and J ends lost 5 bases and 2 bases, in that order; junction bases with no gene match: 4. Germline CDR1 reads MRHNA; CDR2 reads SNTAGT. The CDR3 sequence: CASSSREATDTQYF. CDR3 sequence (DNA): TGTGCCAGCAGTAGTCGGGAGGCCACAGATACGCAGTATTTT.

The CDR3 spells CASSQGPPLVVEQFF. The CDR3 DNA reads TGCGCCAGCAGCCAAGGGCCCCCCCTGGTCGTCGAGCAGTTCTTC. V is TRBV4-1 and J is TRBJ2-1; D is ambiguous. The V end lost 1 base, the J end lost 10 bases, and 17 bases lay between the germline ends. Germline V gene lookup returns CDR1 MGHRA and CDR2 YSYEKL. The CDR3 runs 15 residues.

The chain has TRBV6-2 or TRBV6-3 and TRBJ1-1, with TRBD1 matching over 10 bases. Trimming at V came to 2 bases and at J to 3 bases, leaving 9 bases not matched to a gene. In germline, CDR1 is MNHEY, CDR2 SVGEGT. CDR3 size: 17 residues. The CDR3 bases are TGTGCCAGCAGTTACCCGGGGGACAGGGGAGTGGACACTGAAGCTTTCTTT. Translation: CASSYPGDRGVDTEAFF.

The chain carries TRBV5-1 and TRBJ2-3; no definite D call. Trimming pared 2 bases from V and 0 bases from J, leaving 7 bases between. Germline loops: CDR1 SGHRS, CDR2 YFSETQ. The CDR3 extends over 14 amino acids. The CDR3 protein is CASSFLLSTDTQYF. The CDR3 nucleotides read TGCGCCAGCAGCTTCCTGCTTAGCACAGATACGCAGTATTTT.

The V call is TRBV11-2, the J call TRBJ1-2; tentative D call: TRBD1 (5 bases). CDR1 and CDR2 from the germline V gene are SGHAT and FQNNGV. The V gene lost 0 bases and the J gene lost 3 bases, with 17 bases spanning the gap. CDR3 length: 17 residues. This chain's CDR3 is CASSLDGRAFSHYGYTF. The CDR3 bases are TGTGCCAGCAGCTTAGATGGCAGGGCTTTTAGTCACTATGGCTACACCTTC.

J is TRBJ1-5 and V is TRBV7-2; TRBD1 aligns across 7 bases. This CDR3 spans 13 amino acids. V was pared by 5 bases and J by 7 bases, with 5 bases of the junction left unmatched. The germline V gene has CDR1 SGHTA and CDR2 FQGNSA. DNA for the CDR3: TGTGCCAGCAGCGCACAGGGGTCACAGCCCCAGCATTTT. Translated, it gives CASSAQGSQPQHF.

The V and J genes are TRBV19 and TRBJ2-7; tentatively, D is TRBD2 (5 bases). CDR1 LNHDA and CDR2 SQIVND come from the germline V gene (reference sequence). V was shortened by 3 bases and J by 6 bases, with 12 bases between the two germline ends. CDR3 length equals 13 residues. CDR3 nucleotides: TGTGCCAGTAGTATTGAGGGCCGGGGCGAGCAGTACTTC. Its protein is CASSIEGRGEQYF.